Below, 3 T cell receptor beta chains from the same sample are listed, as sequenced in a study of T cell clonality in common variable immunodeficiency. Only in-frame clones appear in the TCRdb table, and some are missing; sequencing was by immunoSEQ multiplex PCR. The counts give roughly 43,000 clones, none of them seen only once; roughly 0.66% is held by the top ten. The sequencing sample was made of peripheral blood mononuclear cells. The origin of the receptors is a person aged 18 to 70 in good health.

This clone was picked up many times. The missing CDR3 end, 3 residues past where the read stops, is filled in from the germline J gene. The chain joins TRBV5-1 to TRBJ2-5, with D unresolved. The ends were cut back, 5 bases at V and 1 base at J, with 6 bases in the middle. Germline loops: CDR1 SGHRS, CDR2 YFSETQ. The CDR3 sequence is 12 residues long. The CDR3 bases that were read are TGCGCCAGCAGACACCGCCAAGAGACC. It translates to CASRHRQET. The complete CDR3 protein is CASRHRQETQYF.

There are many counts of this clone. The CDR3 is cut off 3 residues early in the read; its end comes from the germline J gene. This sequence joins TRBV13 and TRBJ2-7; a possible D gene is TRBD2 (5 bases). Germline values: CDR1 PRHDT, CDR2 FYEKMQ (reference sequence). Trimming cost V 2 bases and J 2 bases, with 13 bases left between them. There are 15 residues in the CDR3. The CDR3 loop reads CASSLSWRAPYEQYF. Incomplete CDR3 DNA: TGTGCCAGCAGCTTATCTTGGCGGGCGCCCTACGAG.

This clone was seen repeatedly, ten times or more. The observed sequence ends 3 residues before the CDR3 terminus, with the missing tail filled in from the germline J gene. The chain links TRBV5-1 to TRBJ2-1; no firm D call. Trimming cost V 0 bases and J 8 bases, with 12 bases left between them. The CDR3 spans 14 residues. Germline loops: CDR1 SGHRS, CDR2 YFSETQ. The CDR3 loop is CASSLVEAPYEQFF. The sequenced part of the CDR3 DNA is TGCGCCAGCAGCTTGGTCGAAGCGCCCTATGAG.